This T cell receptor (beta chain) comes out of a study of T cell clonotyping in hematopoietic cell transplantation. Sequencing was performed with immunoSEQ multiplex PCR; in TCRdb, only in-frame clones are kept and a portion is missing. The sample lists about 16,000 clones, 80% to 90% occurring once. Study-wide results and caveats: After transplant, recipient diversity fell while pathologically expanded clonotypes grew through day 180. Graft donor and pretransplant recipient Inverse Simpson Index values predicted broader posttransplant TCR diversity. CD4 and CD8 repertoire contributions could not be separated without sorting.

This clone was detected only once. Antigen: not known. The CDR3 loop spans 17 amino acids. Germline CDR1 and CDR2: LGHNA and YSLEER. Trimming removed 5 bases from V and 2 bases from J, with 16 bases in between. The chain has TRBV4-3 and TRBJ2-6, with TRBD1 as a possible D gene (6 bases). This TCR came from a woman in her 40s in good health. Some clones in this sample may be carry-over from other donors' samples. What was sequenced was peripheral blood mononuclear cells. The CDR3 loop reads CASSLYAQGTGANVLTF. DNA for the CDR3: TGCGCCAGCAGCTTATACGCTCAGGGGACTGGGGCCAACGTCCTGACTTTC.